The sequence of this T cell receptor beta chain was determined in a study of cytomegalovirus exposure and HLA in healthy donors. Study results and caveats: Only CMV serostatus was available as immune exposure information. In a later analysis, more than 15,000 TCR beta sequences were associated with HLA alleles at 0.05 false discovery rate. The study recorded 150 to 200 TCR beta chains that were cytomegalovirus-associated. In a later analysis, an Asian-associated ancestry cluster reportedly showed fewer N-insertions than the approximately 640-donor mean.

Concerning this clone itself: Antigen specificity is unknown.

The CDR3 is made up of 14 amino acids. V was clipped by 0 bases and J by 5 bases, with 10 bases between them. CDR1 and CDR2 (germline): LNHDA, SQIVND (reference sequence). The PCR had 60 Vbeta and 13 Jbeta primers. The method was immunoSEQ multiplex PCR; TCRdb's version includes in-frame clones alone and lacks a portion of them. In the table there are about 150,000 clones, about four fifths of which are singletons. Sequences were obtained from PBMCs. The clonotype was recovered from a boy aged 2 to 10 in good health and CMV-seronegative. This rearrangement joins TRBV19 to TRBJ2-5, with D perhaps TRBD1 (6 bases). CDR3 residues: CASSIDWGLETQYF. CDR3 DNA sequence: TGTGCCAGTAGTATAGATTGGGGGCTGGAGACCCAGTACTTC.